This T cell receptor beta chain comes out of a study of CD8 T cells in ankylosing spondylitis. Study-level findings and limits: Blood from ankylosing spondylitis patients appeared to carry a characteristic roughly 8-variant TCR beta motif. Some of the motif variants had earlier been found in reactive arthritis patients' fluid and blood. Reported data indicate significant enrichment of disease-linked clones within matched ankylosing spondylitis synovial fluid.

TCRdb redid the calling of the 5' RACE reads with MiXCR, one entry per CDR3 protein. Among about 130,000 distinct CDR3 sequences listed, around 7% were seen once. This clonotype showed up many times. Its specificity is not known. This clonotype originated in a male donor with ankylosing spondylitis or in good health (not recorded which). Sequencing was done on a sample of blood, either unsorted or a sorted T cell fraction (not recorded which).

CDR3 coding DNA: TGTGCCAGCAGCTCGTTAGCGGGTAAAACAGATACGCAGTATTTT. This gives the protein CASSSLAGKTDTQYF. The gene calls are TRBV7-2 and TRBJ2-3, with 7 bases aligning to TRBD2. The V and J ends lost 4 bases and 3 bases, in that order; junction bases with no gene match: 7. The CDR3 contains 15 residues. CDR1 and CDR2 from the germline V gene are SGHTA and FQGNSA.